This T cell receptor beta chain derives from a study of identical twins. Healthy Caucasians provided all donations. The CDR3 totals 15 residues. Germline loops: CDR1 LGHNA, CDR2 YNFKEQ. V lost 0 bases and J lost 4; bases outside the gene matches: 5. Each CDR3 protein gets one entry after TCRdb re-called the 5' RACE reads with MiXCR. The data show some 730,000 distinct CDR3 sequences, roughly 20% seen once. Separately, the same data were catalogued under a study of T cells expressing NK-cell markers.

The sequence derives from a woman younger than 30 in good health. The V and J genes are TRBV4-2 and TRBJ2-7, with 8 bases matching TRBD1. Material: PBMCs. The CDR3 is CASSQDGQGKYEQYF. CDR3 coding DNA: TGTGCCAGCAGCCAAGACGGACAGGGAAAATACGAGCAGTACTTC.